The 32 T cell receptor beta chains in this list originate from one sample, sequenced in a study of cytomegalovirus exposure and HLA in healthy donors. Primers for the PCR totalled 60 Vbeta and 13 Jbeta. Data came from immunoSEQ multiplex PCR; TCRdb stores just in-frame clones and leaves some out. The profile shows approximately 150,000 clones, just under 75% of them singletons. The sample was PBMCs. These receptors were collected from a woman aged 18-29 years in good health and CMV-seronegative.

V gene TRBV11-2 combines with J gene TRBJ2-3; the D is unclear. The V and J ends lost 6 bases and 2 bases respectively, with 6 bases between them. This CDR3 contains 12 residues. Germline-derived CDR1 and CDR2 are SGHAT and FQNNGV. DNA of the CDR3: TGTGCCAGCAGTCTTTACACAGATACGCAGTATTTT. Its protein product is CASSLYTDTQYF.

The chain recombines TRBV9 with TRBJ2-1, with D possibly being TRBD2 (6 bases). Trimming cost V 4 bases and J 9 bases, with 14 bases left between them. Germline CDR1 and CDR2: SGDLS and YYNGEE. The CDR3 consists of 13 residues. CDR3 loop: CASSSGGGGEQFF. In DNA, the CDR3 is TGTGCCAGCAGCTCCGGGGGAGGCGGTGAGCAGTTCTTC.

This clone occurred a few times. The chain links TRBV5-1 to TRBJ1-3; D not resolved. Germline values: CDR1 SGHRS, CDR2 YFSETQ. This CDR3 has 16 residues. Trimming left V 0 bases short and J 4 bases short, with 14 bases between. The CDR3 nucleotides are TGCGCCAGCAGCTTGGGATCGGGAGGGCGCGGAAACACCATATATTTT. Its translation: CASSLGSGGRGNTIYF.

Only a few counts were recorded for this clone. The chain is built from TRBV7-2 and TRBJ2-7, with TRBD1 as a possible D gene (6 bases). CDR1 and CDR2 from the germline V gene are SGHTA and FQGNSA. This CDR3 contains 15 residues. V lost 0 bases to trimming and J lost 1 base, with 10 bases between them. In DNA form, the CDR3 reads TGTGCCAGCAGCTTAGCGTACAGGGAGTCCTACGAGCAGTACTTC. It translates to CASSLAYRESYEQYF.

In its sample, this clone was seen a few times. The CDR3 DNA reads as TGTGCCAGCAGCTTAGCAAGCGGGGGTTACTCCTACAATGAGCAGTTCTTC. Amino acid sequence: CASSLASGGYSYNEQFF. V and J are TRBV11-3 and TRBJ2-1, with 8 bases aligning to TRBD2. Germline V gene data show CDR1 as SGHNT and CDR2 as YENEEA. The CDR3 runs 17 residues. With 1 base clipped from V and 0 bases from J, the junction kept 5 bases outside the gene matches. Based on the CDR3 plus reference TRBV11-3 and TRBJ2-1, the full variable domain is EAGVVQSPRYKIIEKKQPVAFWCNPISGHNTLYWYLQNLGQGPELLIRYENEEAVDDSQLPKDRFSAERLKGVDSTLKIQPAELGDSAVYLCASSLASGGYSYNEQFFGPGTRLTVL.

The chain uses TRBV9 and TRBJ1-6; 8 bases map to TRBD1. The trim removed 0 bases at V and 10 bases at J, leaving 12 bases unmatched. The CDR3 consists of 17 residues. From germline, CDR1 is SGDLS and CDR2 YYNGEE. The CDR3: CASSVDRGTLRGSPLHF. CDR3 coding DNA: TGTGCCAGCAGCGTAGACAGGGGGACCCTTAGGGGATCACCCCTCCACTTT.

There are a few counts of this clone. The genes are TRBV7-9 and TRBJ1-3; no clear D. Germline CDR1 is SEHNR and CDR2 is FQNEAQ (reference sequence). The V gene lost 4 bases and the J gene lost 8 bases, with 18 bases spanning the gap. The CDR3 length is 15 residues. The CDR3 loop reads CASSSGALVRDTIYF. The CDR3 DNA sequence: TGTGCCAGCAGCTCAGGAGCCCTCGTGAGGGACACCATATATTTT.

The chain has TRBV27 and TRBJ1-1, with D possibly TRBD1 on 5 matching bases. This CDR3 region has 14 residues. Trimming removed 0 bases at V and 5 bases at J, with 10 bases between. CDR1 MNHEY and CDR2 SMNVEV come from the germline V gene (reference sequence). CDR3 amino acids: CASSLSPGGTEAFF. The CDR3 DNA reads TGTGCCAGCAGTTTATCCCCCGGGGGGACTGAAGCTTTCTTT.

This clone appeared once. This chain connects TRBV5-1 to TRBJ2-4; maybe TRBD1 (6 bases). This CDR3 region has 15 residues. Trimming removed 4 bases from V and 2 bases from J, with 13 bases in between. The V gene's germline CDR1 is SGHRS and CDR2 YFSETQ. The CDR3, as DNA: TGCGCCAGCAGCCCTTGGGACACTTCCAAAAACATTCAGTACTTC. Translation: CASSPWDTSKNIQYF.

The chain couples TRBV7-3 to TRBJ1-2; D is unclear. Germline CDR1 and CDR2: SGHTA and FQGTGA. The V gene lost 1 base and the J gene lost 5 bases, with 8 bases spanning the gap. The CDR3 has 13 amino acids. The CDR3 sequence is CASSLNEGYGYTF. Here the CDR3 DNA reads TGTGCCAGCAGCTTAAACGAGGGATATGGCTACACCTTC.

For the CDR3, the DNA is TGCGCCAGCAGCCAAGCTGGGACTAGTCGGAATGAGCAGTTCTTC. Its translation is CASSQAGTSRNEQFF. This sequence joins TRBV4-1 and TRBJ2-1; TRBD2 agrees at 8 bases. This CDR3 is built from 15 residues. CDR1 and CDR2 (germline): MGHRA, YSYEKL. V lost 1 base, J lost 7 bases, and 6 bases stayed unmatched.

The chain is built from TRBV19 and TRBJ2-4; a weak D match, TRBD2 (5 bases). The length of the CDR3 is 15 residues. V gave up 3 bases and J gave up 1 base, with 10 bases separating them. CDR1 and CDR2 from the germline V gene are LNHDA and SQIVND (reference sequence). The CDR3 DNA reads TGTGCCAGTAGTATCGGACTGGGGGCCAAAAACATTCAGTACTTC. This sequence encodes CASSIGLGAKNIQYF.

This chain joins TRBV2 and TRBJ1-1, with D unresolved. Between the trimmed V and J ends, which lost 4 bases and 0 bases, there was a span of 12 bases. The CDR3 loop spans 15 amino acids. Germline CDR1 reads SNHLY; CDR2 reads FYNNEI. The CDR3 region has the DNA TGTGCCAGCAGTGCCCCGGCAGGCTTGAACACTGAAGCTTTCTTT. Encoded protein: CASSAPAGLNTEAFF.

The chain uses TRBV7-2 and TRBJ2-7; no firm D call. CDR1 SGHTA and CDR2 FQGNSA come from the germline V gene. V was trimmed by 1 base and J by 1 base, leaving 11 bases between them. The CDR3 is 15 residues long. As DNA, the CDR3 is TGTGCCAGCAGCTTAGTTTATCTAACTTCCTACGAGCAGTACTTC. Amino acids: CASSLVYLTSYEQYF.

V usage is TRBV6-5 and J usage is TRBJ1-4, with 7 bases aligning to TRBD1. The CDR3 consists of 14 residues. The ends lost 7 bases at V and 5 bases at J; junction bases unmatched: 7. Germline V lookup: CDR1 MNHEY, CDR2 SVGAGI. The CDR3 is CASKLNRGNEKLFF. The CDR3 DNA reads TGTGCCAGCAAACTAAACAGGGGAAATGAAAAACTGTTTTTT.

This chain uses TRBV5-6 with TRBJ1-5; tentatively, D is TRBD1 (6 bases). The CDR3 spans 16 residues. From germline, CDR1 is SGHDT and CDR2 YYEEEE. V gave up 1 base and J gave up 1 base, with 12 bases separating them. CDR3 region: CASSLFRGGSNQPQHF. For the CDR3, the DNA is TGTGCCAGCAGCTTGTTCAGGGGTGGAAGCAATCAGCCCCAGCATTTT.

The rearrangement links TRBV29-1 to TRBJ2-5; TRBD2 matches at 10 bases. V lost 6 bases, J lost 4 bases, and 2 bases stayed unmatched. From germline, CDR1 is SQVTM and CDR2 ANQGSEA. This CDR3 region has 12 residues. The chain's CDR3 is CSVRTSGETQYF. Written as DNA, the CDR3 is TGCAGCGTGCGGACTAGCGGAGAGACCCAGTACTTC. Filled out from reference TRBV29-1 and TRBJ2-5, the complete variable domain reads SAVISQKPSRDICQRGTSLTIQCQVDSQVTMMFWYRQQPGQSLTLIATANQGSEATYESGFVIDKFPISRPNLTFSTLTVSNMSPEDSSIYLCSVRTSGETQYFGPGTRLLVL.

V is TRBV6-5 and J is TRBJ2-1; a possible D gene is TRBD2 (5 bases). Germline CDR1 is MNHEY and CDR2 is SVGAGI. The length of the CDR3 is 12 residues. V shed 5 bases and J shed 8 bases, with 10 bases lying between them. The CDR3 DNA is TGTGCCAGCAGTCCTACTAGTTATGAGCAGTTCTTC. Its translation: CASSPTSYEQFF.

A few counts support this clone. J is TRBJ1-1 and V is TRBV25-1; 8 nucleotides align to TRBD1. The CDR3 spans 16 residues. Germline V gene lookup returns CDR1 MGHDK and CDR2 SYGVNS. The V segment lost 4 bases and the J segment 0 bases; nucleotides outside the gene matches: 7. The CDR3 sequence: CASSVRTGPMNTEAFF. The DNA of the CDR3 is TGTGCCAGCAGTGTTAGGACAGGGCCTATGAACACTGAAGCTTTCTTT. The entire variable domain, with the rest obtained from reference TRBV25-1 and TRBJ1-1, is as follows: EADIYQTPRYLVIGTGKKITLECSQTMGHDKMYWYQQDPGMELHLIHYSYGVNSTEKGDLSSESTVSRIRTEHFPLTLESARPSHTSQYLCASSVRTGPMNTEAFFGQGTRLTVV.

This clone showed up just once. The rearrangement joins TRBV6-6 to TRBJ1-2, with TRBD1 identical over 7 bases. Trimming cost V 2 bases and J 5 bases; bases outside gene matches: 2. The CDR3 covers 13 residues. CDR1 MNHNY and CDR2 SVGAGI come from the germline V gene (reference sequence). CDR3 residues: CASSYRDRYGYTF. In DNA, the CDR3 is TGTGCCAGCAGTTACCGGGACAGATATGGCTACACCTTC.

This clone appeared a few times. The chain employs TRBV18 and TRBJ2-3; TRBD2 aligns across 11 bases. This CDR3 has 16 residues. V trimming: 3 bases; J trimming: 2 bases; junction bases outside the gene matches: 4. Germline V gene lookup returns CDR1 KGHSH and CDR2 LQKENI. The CDR3 spells CASSPRLAGNTDTQYF. The CDR3 coding sequence is TGTGCCAGCTCACCTCGACTAGCGGGGAACACAGATACGCAGTATTTT.

The chain carries TRBV7-8 and TRBJ1-2; a weak D match, TRBD1 (6 bases). Trimming took off 4 bases at V and 6 bases at J, with 15 bases between the two ends. Germline assignment: CDR1 SGHVS and CDR2 FQNEAQ. The CDR3 has 14 amino acids. The CDR3 DNA follows: TGTGCCAGCAGCTATTGGACAGAGATGGATGGCTACACCTTC. Translated: CASSYWTEMDGYTF. Full variable domain (remainder filled in from reference TRBV7-8 and TRBJ1-2): GAGVSQSPRYKVAKRGQDVALRCDPISGHVSLFWYQQALGQGPEFLTYFQNEAQLDKSGLPSDRFFAERPEGSVSTLKIQRTQQEDSAVYLCASSYWTEMDGYTFGSGTRLTVV.

The chain recombines TRBV5-1 with TRBJ1-1, with a possible D match to TRBD1 (5 bases). CDR3 length: 15 residues. V shed 4 bases and J shed 1 base, with 14 bases lying between them. Germline values: CDR1 SGHRS, CDR2 YFSETQ. CDR3 sequence (DNA): TGCGCCAGCAGCCCGGGACTTAATGGGAACACTGAAGCTTTCTTT. Amino acids: CASSPGLNGNTEAFF.

The chain recombines TRBV13 with TRBJ1-3; TRBD1 is a possible D gene (6 bases). V gave up 0 bases and J gave up 2 bases, with 8 bases separating them. CDR1 and CDR2 from the germline V gene are PRHDT and FYEKMQ (reference sequence). The CDR3 is 15 residues long. CDR3 amino acids: CASSLGAGAGNTIYF. The CDR3 DNA reads TGTGCCAGCAGCTTAGGGGCAGGGGCTGGAAACACCATATATTTT.

The chain joins TRBV7-8 to TRBJ2-1; 9 bases fit TRBD2. Germline trimming cut 5 bases from V and 6 bases from J; bases unmatched to any gene: 14. This CDR3 has 17 residues. Per the germline V gene, CDR1 is SGHVS and CDR2 is FQNEAQ. The CDR3 DNA reads TGTGCCAGCAGCCCCCGTTCTCTGGCGGGAGGGACCAATGAGCAGTTCTTC. This gives the protein CASSPRSLAGGTNEQFF.

This clone was recorded once. CDR3 amino acids: CASSPQGGDTEAFF. CDR3 coding DNA: TGTGCCAGCTCACCACAGGGCGGGGACACTGAAGCTTTCTTT. The chain couples TRBV18 to TRBJ1-1; unclear D gene. Germline CDR1 KGHSH, CDR2 LQKENI. This CDR3 is 14 amino acids long. Trimming cost V 1 base and J 3 bases, with 9 bases left between them. The whole variable domain, filled in from reference TRBV18 and TRBJ1-1, reads NAGVMQNPRHLVRRRGQEARLRCSPMKGHSHVYWYRQLPEEGLKFMVYLQKENIIDESGMPKERFSAEFPKEGPSILRIQQVVRGDSAAYFCASSPQGGDTEAFFGQGTRLTVV.

This clone appeared a single time. The chain carries TRBV20-1 and TRBJ2-4, with TRBD1 matching 8 bases. CDR3 length: 11 residues. Germline loops: CDR1 DFQATT, CDR2 SNEGSKA (reference sequence). Trimming took 4 bases from V and 11 from J; bases not matched to a gene: 4. In DNA form, the CDR3 reads TGCAGTGCTACAGGGGGCGCGGTTCAGTACTTC. This gives the protein CSATGGAVQYF.

The chain combines TRBV9 with TRBJ2-1, with TRBD1 matching over 7 bases. The V segment lost 6 bases and the J segment 0 bases; nucleotides outside the gene matches: 3. The CDR3 sequence is 14 residues long. The germline V gene encodes CDR1 SGDLS and CDR2 YYNGEE. The CDR3 sequence is CASTQGDSYNEQFF. CDR3 in DNA: TGTGCCAGCACCCAGGGGGACTCCTACAATGAGCAGTTCTTC.

This chain links TRBV28 with TRBJ2-1, with TRBD2 matching over 10 bases. After removal of 5 bases from V and 6 bases from J, the junction contained 7 bases not matched to a gene. The CDR3 has 15 residues. CDR1 MDHEN and CDR2 SYDVKM come from the germline V gene. CDR3 DNA sequence: TGTGCCAGCAGTCCACCCAGCGGGGGGGCCAATGAGCAGTTCTTC. As protein: CASSPPSGGANEQFF.

The V call is TRBV10-1, the J call TRBJ2-2; the D gene is possibly TRBD1 (5 bases). Trimming stripped 6 bases from V and 1 base from J, with 9 bases between. Looked up from germline, CDR1 is WNHNN and CDR2 is SYGVQD (reference sequence). The length of the CDR3 is 14 residues. The DNA of the CDR3 is TGCGCCAGCAGATTGACAGAGAACACCGGGGAGCTGTTTTTT. It translates to CASRLTENTGELFF.

This clone was observed once. The sample holds other DNA sequences that translate to the same CDR3. The genes are TRBV7-2 and TRBJ1-2; D uncertain. V was clipped by 1 base and J by 4 bases, with 7 bases between them. CDR3 length: 13 amino acids. The germline V gene has CDR1 SGHTA and CDR2 FQGNSA. The CDR3 nucleotides read TGTGCCAGCAGCTTAGGTAGCGGCTATGGCTACACCTTC. As protein: CASSLGSGYGYTF.

V and J are TRBV9 and TRBJ2-5; 9 bases map to TRBD2. The length of the CDR3 is 14 residues. Germline CDR1 is SGDLS and CDR2 is YYNGEE. J gave up 13 bases and V 3 bases, and 13 bases lay outside the gene matches. The CDR3 protein is CASSAGGAGGARYF. For the CDR3, the DNA is TGTGCCAGCAGCGCCGGGGGAGCGGGGGGCGCACGGTACTTC.